The rows below give T cell receptor beta chains drawn from one sample of a study of Ad26.COV2.S vaccination and SARS-CoV-2 variants. Using immunoSEQ multiplex PCR, the repertoire was profiled, and TCRdb retains in-frame clones only, with some absent. The sample yields a few hundred thousand clones, roughly 90% seen once. The sample consisted of peripheral blood, taken in a trial of Ad26.COV2.S vaccine versus placebo. The receptor source for this set is a person between 18 and 65 years old who received the Ad26.COV2.S COVID-19 vaccine or a placebo. Each CDR3 is given with its conserved first and last residue. The order of the fields is CDR3 protein, CDR3 DNA, V gene, D gene, J gene, clone size. The D gene is left open where the match is weak. Expanded clones are given a class, and other clones once, few, many or no size at all.

CASSLRQGPNNSPLHF TGCGCCAGCAGCTTACGACAGGGTCCGAATAATTCACCCCTCCACTTT TRBV5-1 TRBD1 TRBJ1-6 .
CASSRLARQGSSYNEQFF TGTGCCAGCAGCCGATTAGCCCGCCAGGGGAGCTCCTACAATGAGCAGTTCTTC TRBV7-9 . TRBJ2-1 .
CASSLGTYDYEQYF TGCGCCAGCAGCTTGGGGACTTACGACTACGAGCAGTACTTC TRBV5-1 . TRBJ2-7 .
CASSLSPSYSYNEQFF TGTGCCAGCAGCCTAAGTCCCTCTTACTCCTACAATGAGCAGTTCTTC TRBV7-3 . TRBJ2-1 .
CATGDRGGSYEQYF TGTGCCACCGGCGACAGGGGAGGGTCCTACGAGCAGTACTTC TRBV5-4 . TRBJ2-7 .
CAWDPGQADPFNSPLHF TGTGCCTGGGACCCGGGACAGGCGGACCCTTTTAATTCACCCCTCCACTTT TRBV30 TRBD1 TRBJ1-6 .
CASSLDALAGGYEQFF TGTGCCAGCAGCTTAGACGCGCTAGCGGGGGGTTATGAGCAGTTCTTC TRBV7-2 TRBD2 TRBJ2-1 .
CASSLLPLRDSNQPQHF TGTGCCAGCAGTTTATTGCCCCTCCGCGATAGCAATCAGCCCCAGCATTTT TRBV27 . TRBJ1-5 .
CASSQGGGGTYEQYF TGCGCCAGCAGCCAAGGGGGGGGCGGAACCTACGAGCAGTACTTC TRBV4-3 . TRBJ2-7 .
CASSQGTLTAEQFF TGTGCCAGCAGCCAAGGGACTTTAACAGCTGAGCAGTTCTTC TRBV3-1/TRBV3-2 . TRBJ2-1 .
CAIRTQGIPHPGANVLTF TGTGCCATCAGGACCCAGGGAATCCCCCACCCTGGGGCCAACGTCCTGACTTTC TRBV10-3 . TRBJ2-6 .
CASSPTSSPEGKNTEAFF TGTGCCAGCAGCCCAACATCGTCTCCCGAGGGAAAGAACACTGAAGCTTTCTTT TRBV16 . TRBJ1-1 .
CASRSGRPGEQFF TGCGCCAGCAGATCCGGACGGCCGGGTGAGCAGTTCTTC TRBV10-2 . TRBJ2-1 .
CASSLDPGQLSGANVLTF TGTGCCAGCAGCTTAGACCCGGGACAGCTCTCTGGGGCCAACGTCCTGACTTTC TRBV7-2 TRBD1 TRBJ2-6 .
CARSFSCYTF TGTGCCAGAAGCTTCTCCTGCTACACCTTC TRBV5-3 . TRBJ1-2 .
CASPATDANRGHTIYF TGTGCTAGTCCCGCGACAGATGCCAACAGGGGACACACCATATATTTT TRBV12-5 TRBD1 TRBJ1-3 .
CASSYATSGGVQDTQYF TGTGCCAGCAGTTACGCGACTAGCGGGGGGGTTCAGGATACGCAGTATTTT TRBV6-2/TRBV6-3 TRBD2 TRBJ2-3 .
CASSVFADTQYF TGTGCCAGCAGCGTATTTGCAGATACGCAGTATTTT TRBV9 . TRBJ2-3 .
CSVKARDRNTGELFF TGCAGCGTCAAAGCTAGGGACAGGAACACCGGGGAGCTGTTTTTT TRBV29-1 TRBD1 TRBJ2-2 .
CASTLRGWTGNQPQHF TGTGCCAGCACCTTGAGAGGGTGGACAGGCAATCAGCCCCAGCATTTT TRBV28 . TRBJ1-5 .
CASSLVGGNQPQHF TGTGCCAGCAGCCTCGTCGGAGGCAATCAGCCCCAGCATTTT TRBV6-2/TRBV6-3 . TRBJ1-5 once
CASSSAGGNSPLHF TGTGCCAGCAGCTCAGCGGGTGGGAATTCACCCCTCCACTTT TRBV5-6 . TRBJ1-6 .
CASSYRDRTGELFF TGTGCCAGCAGTTATCGGGACCGCACCGGGGAGCTGTTTTTT TRBV6-2/TRBV6-3 . TRBJ2-2 .
CASSATYEQYF TGTGCCAGCAGCGCCACCTACGAGCAGTACTTC TRBV5-6 . TRBJ2-7 .
CSLPGVEQYF TGCAGTCTCCCAGGGGTCGAGCAGTACTTC TRBV20-1 . TRBJ2-7 few
CASRGLQGMNIQYF TGTGCCAGCAGGGGGCTCCAGGGTATGAACATTCAGTACTTC TRBV2 . TRBJ2-4 .
CASSLRRGPNTEAFF TGTGCCAGCAGCTTACGGAGGGGACCGAACACTGAAGCTTTCTTT TRBV7-2 . TRBJ1-1 .
CASSQVRGASARTNEKLFF TGTGCCAGCAGCCAAGTCCGGGGCGCGTCCGCCCGCACTAATGAAAAACTGTTTTTT TRBV14 . TRBJ1-4 .
CASSPSRDRDRSPPPTGANVLTF TGTGCCAGCAGTCCGTCCCGGGACAGGGACCGGTCGCCCCCCCCCACTGGGGCCAACGTCCTGACTTTC TRBV27 TRBD1 TRBJ2-6 .
CASSDRAKNIQYF TGTGCCAGTAGTGACAGGGCCAAAAACATTCAGTACTTC TRBV19 . TRBJ2-4 .
CASSQFQETQYF TGTGCCAGCAGCCAATTTCAAGAGACCCAGTACTTC TRBV3-1/TRBV3-2 . TRBJ2-5 .
CASSQTRGDRVTQYF TGTGCCAGCAGCCAAACTCGGGGGGACAGGGTGACCCAGTACTTC TRBV14 TRBD1 TRBJ2-5 .
CASRARDRENSPLHF TGTGCCAGCAGAGCCCGGGACAGGGAAAATTCACCCCTCCACTTT TRBV2 TRBD1 TRBJ1-6 .
CASSLAPGRDEQYF TGTGCCAGCAGCTTGGCCCCCGGGCGTGATGAGCAGTACTTC TRBV5-5 . TRBJ2-7 .
CASSVFLADQETQYF TGTGCCAGCAGCGTTTTCCTAGCGGACCAAGAGACCCAGTACTTC TRBV7-9 TRBD2 TRBJ2-5 .
CASSPLVGAGEQYF TGTGCCAGCAGCCCTCTGGTGGGGGCAGGGGAGCAGTACTTC TRBV3-1/TRBV3-2 . TRBJ2-7 few
CASSLTGVAANEKLFF TGTGCCAGCAGTTTGACAGGGGTGGCGGCTAATGAAAAACTGTTTTTT TRBV6-5 TRBD1 TRBJ1-4 .
CASHPEGTEAFF TGTGCCAGTCACCCTGAGGGCACTGAAGCTTTCTTT TRBV6-5 . TRBJ1-1 .
CASSEWSSGNTIYF TGTGCCAGCAGTGAATGGAGCTCTGGAAACACCATATATTTT TRBV2 . TRBJ1-3 once
CATSRDGGRNEKLFF TGTGCCACCAGCAGAGACGGGGGGCGGAATGAAAAACTGTTTTTT TRBV15 . TRBJ1-4 .
CASSSSLSGGAFF TGTGCCAGCAGCTCCTCCTTAAGCGGGGGTGCTTTCTTT TRBV7-3 . TRBJ1-1 .
CASSQVTGDEQYF TGCGCCAGCAGCCAAGTCACGGGGGACGAGCAGTACTTC TRBV4-1 . TRBJ2-7 .
CASSVAGTAGYEQYF TGTGCCAGTAGTGTCGCCGGGACAGCGGGCTACGAGCAGTACTTC TRBV19 . TRBJ2-7 .
CASSLGVYTDTQYF TGTGCCAGCAGCTTAGGGGTCTACACAGATACGCAGTATTTT TRBV7-8 . TRBJ2-3 once
CASSLDGIHQPQHF TGTGCCAGCAGCTTAGACGGGATTCATCAGCCCCAGCATTTT TRBV11-2 . TRBJ1-5 .
CASSRSSGGNLEETQYF TGCGCCAGCAGCCGCTCTAGCGGGGGAAATCTGGAGGAGACCCAGTACTTC TRBV4-1 TRBD2 TRBJ2-5 .
CASSYIGDTGELFF TGTGCCAGCAGTTACATAGGGGACACCGGGGAGCTGTTTTTT TRBV6-5 . TRBJ2-2 .
CASSFETHGANVLTF TGTGCCAGCAGCTTCGAAACCCATGGGGCCAACGTCCTGACTTTC TRBV5-4 . TRBJ2-6 .